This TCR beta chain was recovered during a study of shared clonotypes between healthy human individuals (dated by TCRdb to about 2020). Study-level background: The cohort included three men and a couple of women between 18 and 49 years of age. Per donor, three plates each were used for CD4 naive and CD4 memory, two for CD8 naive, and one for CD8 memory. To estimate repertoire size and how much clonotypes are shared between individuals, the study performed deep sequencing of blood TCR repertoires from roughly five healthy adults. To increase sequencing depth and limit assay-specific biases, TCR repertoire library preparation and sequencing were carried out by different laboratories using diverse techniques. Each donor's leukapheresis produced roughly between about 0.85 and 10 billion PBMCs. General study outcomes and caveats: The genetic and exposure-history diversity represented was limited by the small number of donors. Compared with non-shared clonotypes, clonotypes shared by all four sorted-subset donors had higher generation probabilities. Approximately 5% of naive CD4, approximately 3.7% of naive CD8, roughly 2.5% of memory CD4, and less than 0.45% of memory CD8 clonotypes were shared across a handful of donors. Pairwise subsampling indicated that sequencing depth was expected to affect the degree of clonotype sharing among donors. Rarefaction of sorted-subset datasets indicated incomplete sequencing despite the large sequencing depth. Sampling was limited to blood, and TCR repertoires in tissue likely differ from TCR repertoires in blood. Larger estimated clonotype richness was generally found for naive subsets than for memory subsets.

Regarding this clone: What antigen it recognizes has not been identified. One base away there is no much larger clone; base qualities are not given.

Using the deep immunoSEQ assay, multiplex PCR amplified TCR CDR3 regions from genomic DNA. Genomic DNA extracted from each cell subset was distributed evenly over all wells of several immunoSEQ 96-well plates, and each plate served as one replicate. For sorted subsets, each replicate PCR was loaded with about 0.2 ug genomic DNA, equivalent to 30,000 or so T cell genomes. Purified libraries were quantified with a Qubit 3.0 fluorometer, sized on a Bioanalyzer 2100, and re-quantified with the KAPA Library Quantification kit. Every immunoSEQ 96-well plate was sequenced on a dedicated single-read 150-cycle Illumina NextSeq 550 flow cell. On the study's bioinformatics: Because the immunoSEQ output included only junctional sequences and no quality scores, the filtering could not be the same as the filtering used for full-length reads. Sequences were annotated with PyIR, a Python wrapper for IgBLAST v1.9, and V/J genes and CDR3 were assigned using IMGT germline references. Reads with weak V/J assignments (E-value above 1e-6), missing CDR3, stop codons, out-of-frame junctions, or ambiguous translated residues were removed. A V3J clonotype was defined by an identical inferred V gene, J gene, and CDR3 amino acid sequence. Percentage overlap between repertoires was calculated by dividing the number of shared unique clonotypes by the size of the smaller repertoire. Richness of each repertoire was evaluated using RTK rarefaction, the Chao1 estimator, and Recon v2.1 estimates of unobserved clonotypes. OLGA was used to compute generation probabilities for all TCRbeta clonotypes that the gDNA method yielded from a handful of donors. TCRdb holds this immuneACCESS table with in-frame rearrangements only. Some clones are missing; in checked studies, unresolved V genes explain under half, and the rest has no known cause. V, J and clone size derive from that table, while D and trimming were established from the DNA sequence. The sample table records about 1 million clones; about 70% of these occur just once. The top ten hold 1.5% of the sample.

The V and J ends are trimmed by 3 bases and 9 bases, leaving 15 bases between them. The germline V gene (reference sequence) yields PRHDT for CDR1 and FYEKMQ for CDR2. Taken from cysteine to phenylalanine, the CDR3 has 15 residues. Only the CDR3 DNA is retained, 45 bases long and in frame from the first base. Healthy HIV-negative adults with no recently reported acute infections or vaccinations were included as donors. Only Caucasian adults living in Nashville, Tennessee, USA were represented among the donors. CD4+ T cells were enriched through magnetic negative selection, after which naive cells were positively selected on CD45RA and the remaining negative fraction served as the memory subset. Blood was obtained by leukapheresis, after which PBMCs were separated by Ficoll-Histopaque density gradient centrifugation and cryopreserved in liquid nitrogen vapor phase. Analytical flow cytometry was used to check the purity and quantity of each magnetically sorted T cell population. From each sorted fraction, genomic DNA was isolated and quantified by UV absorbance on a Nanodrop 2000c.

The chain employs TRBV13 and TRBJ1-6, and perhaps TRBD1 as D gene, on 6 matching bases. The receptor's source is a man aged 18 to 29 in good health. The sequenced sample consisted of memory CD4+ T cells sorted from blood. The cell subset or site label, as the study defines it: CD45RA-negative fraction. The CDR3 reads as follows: CASSFGGLRGSPLHF. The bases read TGTGCCAGCAGCTTTGGGGGCTTAAGGGGTTCACCCCTCCACTTT.